The 2 T cell receptor beta chains listed next were all sequenced from one sample in a study of blood T cell repertoires in COVID-19. The method was immunoSEQ multiplex PCR; TCRdb's version includes in-frame clones alone and lacks a portion of them. The sample has some 370,000 clones; 87% are singletons. Sequencing was carried out using peripheral blood. The receptors were sampled from a woman in her thirties with COVID-19, enrolled during active disease.

The chain links TRBV2 to TRBJ2-7, with D tentatively TRBD2 (6 bases). Germline V CDR1 and CDR2: SNHLY, FYNNEI. CDR3 length: 16 residues. Between the trimmed V and J ends, which lost 1 base and 3 bases, there was a span of 16 bases. DNA of the CDR3: TGTGCCAGCAGTGAAGGCCGGAGCAGCGGGTACTACGAGCAGTACTTC. The encoded protein is CASSEGRSSGYYEQYF.

The chain couples TRBV23-1 to TRBJ2-7; D possibly corresponds to TRBD1 (6 bases). TRBV23-1 is filed as an ORF, its function uncertain. This CDR3 has 16 amino acids. Deletions cut 4 bases from V and 0 bases from J, with 16 bases between. DNA for the CDR3: TGCGCCAGCAGTCCCCCGGGACACACGAGCTCCTACGAGCAGTACTTC. It specifies CASSPPGHTSSYEQYF.